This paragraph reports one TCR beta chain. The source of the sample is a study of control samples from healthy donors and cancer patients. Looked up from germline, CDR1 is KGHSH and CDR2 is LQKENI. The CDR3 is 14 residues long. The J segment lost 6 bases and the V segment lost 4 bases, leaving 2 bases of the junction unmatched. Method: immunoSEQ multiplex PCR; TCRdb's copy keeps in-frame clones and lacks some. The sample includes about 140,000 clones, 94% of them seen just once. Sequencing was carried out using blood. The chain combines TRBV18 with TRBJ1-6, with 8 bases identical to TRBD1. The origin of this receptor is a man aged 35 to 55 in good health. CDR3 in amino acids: CASSLDRGNSPLHF. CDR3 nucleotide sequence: TGTGCCAGCTCACTCGACAGGGGTAATTCACCCCTCCACTTT.